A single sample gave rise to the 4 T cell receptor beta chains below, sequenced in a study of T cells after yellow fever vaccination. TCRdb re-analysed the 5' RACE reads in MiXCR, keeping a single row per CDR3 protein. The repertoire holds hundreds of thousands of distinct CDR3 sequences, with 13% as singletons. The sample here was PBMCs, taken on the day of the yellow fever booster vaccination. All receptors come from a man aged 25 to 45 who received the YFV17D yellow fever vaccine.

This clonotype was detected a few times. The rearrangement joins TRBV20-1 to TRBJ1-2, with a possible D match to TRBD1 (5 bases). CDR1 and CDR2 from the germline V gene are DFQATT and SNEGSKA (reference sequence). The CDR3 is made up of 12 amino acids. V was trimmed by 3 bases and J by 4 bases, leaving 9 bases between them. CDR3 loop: CSASSGIYGYTF. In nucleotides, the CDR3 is TGCAGTGCTAGTTCAGGGATCTATGGCTACACCTTC.

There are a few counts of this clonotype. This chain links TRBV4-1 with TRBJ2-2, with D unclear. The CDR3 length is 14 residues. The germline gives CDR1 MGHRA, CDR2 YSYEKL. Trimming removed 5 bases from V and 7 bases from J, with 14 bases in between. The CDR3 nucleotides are TGCGCCAGCAGCACCCGGGCCAGTGTCGGGGAGCTGTTTTTT. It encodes CASSTRASVGELFF.

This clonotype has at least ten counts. CDR3 in DNA: TGCGCCAGCAGCCGCCGGGAGGCGAACACCGGGGAGCTGTTTTTT. Its translation: CASSRREANTGELFF. V gene TRBV5-1 combines with J gene TRBJ2-2; 7 bases are a match to TRBD2. In germline, CDR1 is SGHRS, CDR2 YFSETQ. The CDR3 is 15 amino acids. Losses at the gene ends were 4 bases for V and 0 bases for J; bases not matched to a gene: 3. Variable domain in full (rest from reference TRBV5-1 and TRBJ2-2): KAGVTQTPRYLIKTRGQQVTLSCSPISGHRSVSWYQQTPGQGLQFLFEYFSETQRNKGNFPGRFSGRQFSNSRSEMNVSTLELGDSALYLCASSRREANTGELFFGEGSRLTVL.

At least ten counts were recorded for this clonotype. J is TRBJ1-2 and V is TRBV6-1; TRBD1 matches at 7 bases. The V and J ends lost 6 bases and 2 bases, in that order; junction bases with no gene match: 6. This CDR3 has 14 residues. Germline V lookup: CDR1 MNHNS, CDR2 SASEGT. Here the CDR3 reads CASSVQGINYGYTF. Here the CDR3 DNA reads TGTGCCAGCAGCGTACAGGGGATCAACTATGGCTACACCTTC.